This T cell receptor (beta chain) was sequenced for a study of blood T cell repertoires in COVID-19. On the study more broadly: Specimens from acute and convalescent COVID-19 originated in the United States, Italy and Spain.

Recruits, aged about 18 to 100 years, lived in 24 US areas. Exposed enrollees encountered a COVID-19 case at some point within 2 weeks before study entry. The table came from immunoSEQ multiplex PCR; TCRdb's copy has only in-frame clones and leaves some out. Of 350,000 to 450,000 clones in the sample, 80% to 95% are singletons; the top ten hold about 0.78%. The length of the CDR3 is 14 residues. Germline V CDR1 and CDR2: SGHTA, FQGNSA. V gave up 0 bases and J gave up 4 bases, with 6 bases separating them. This sequence joins TRBV7-2 and TRBJ2-2, with a possible D match to TRBD1 (5 bases). The sequenced material came from PBMCs or T cells enriched from blood (not recorded which). The origin of this receptor is a woman aged 40-49 years who had been exposed to COVID-19. The CDR3, as DNA: TGTGCCAGCAGCTTAGCACAGGCCACCGGGGAGCTGTTTTTT. Its protein product is CASSLAQATGELFF.